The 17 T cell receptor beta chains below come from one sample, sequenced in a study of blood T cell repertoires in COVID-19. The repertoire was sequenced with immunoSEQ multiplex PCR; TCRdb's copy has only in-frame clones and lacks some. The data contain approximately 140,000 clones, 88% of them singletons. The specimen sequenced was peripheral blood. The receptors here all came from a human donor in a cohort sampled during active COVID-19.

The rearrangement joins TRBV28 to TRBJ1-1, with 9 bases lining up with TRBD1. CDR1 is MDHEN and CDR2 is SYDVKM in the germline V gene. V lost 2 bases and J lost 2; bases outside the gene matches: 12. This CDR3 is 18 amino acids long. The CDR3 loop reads CASSLGGGGQGINTEAFF. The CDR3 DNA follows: TGTGCCAGCAGTTTAGGAGGTGGGGGACAGGGTATCAACACTGAAGCTTTCTTT.

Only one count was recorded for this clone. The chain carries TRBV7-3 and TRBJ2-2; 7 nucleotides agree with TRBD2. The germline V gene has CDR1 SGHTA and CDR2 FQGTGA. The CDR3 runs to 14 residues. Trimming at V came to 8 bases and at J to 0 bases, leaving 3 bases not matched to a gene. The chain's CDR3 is CASAGETNTGELFF. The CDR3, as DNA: TGTGCCAGCGCGGGGGAAACGAACACCGGGGAGCTGTTTTTT.

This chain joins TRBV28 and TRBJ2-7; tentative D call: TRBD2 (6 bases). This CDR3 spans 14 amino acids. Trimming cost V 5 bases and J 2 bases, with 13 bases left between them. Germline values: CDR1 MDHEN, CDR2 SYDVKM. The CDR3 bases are TGTGCCAGCAGTATTAGCGGTTATACCTACGAGCAGTACTTC. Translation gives CASSISGYTYEQYF.

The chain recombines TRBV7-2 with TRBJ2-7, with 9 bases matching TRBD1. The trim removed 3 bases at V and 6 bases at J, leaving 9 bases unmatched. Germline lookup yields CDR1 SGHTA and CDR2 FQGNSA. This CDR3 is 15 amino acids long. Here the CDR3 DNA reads TGTGCCAGCAGCTTTAGGCCGGGACAGGGAGGCGAGCAGTACTTC. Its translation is CASSFRPGQGGEQYF.

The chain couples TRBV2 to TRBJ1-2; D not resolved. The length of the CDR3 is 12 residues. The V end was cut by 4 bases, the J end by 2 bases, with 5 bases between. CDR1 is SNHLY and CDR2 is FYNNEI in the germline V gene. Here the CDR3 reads CASSGQNYGYTF. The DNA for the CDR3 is TGTGCCAGCAGTGGCCAGAACTATGGCTACACCTTC.

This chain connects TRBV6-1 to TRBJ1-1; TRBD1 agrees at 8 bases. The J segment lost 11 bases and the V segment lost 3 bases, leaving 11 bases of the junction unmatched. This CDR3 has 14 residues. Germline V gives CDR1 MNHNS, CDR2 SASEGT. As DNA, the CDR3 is TGTGCCAGCAGTGAGGTTGATCAGGGGGCGCAGGCTTTCTTT. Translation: CASSEVDQGAQAFF.

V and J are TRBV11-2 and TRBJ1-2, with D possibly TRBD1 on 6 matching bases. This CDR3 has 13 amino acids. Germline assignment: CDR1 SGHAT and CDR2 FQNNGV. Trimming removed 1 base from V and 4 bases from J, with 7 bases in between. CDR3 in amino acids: CASSLGRGYGYTF. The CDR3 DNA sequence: TGTGCCAGCAGCTTAGGCAGGGGCTATGGCTACACCTTC. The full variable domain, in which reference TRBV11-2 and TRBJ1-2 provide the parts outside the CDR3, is EAGVAQSPRYKIIEKRQSVAFWCNPISGHATLYWYQQILGQGPKLLIQFQNNGVVDDSQLPKDRFSAERLKGVDSTLKIQPAKLEDSAVYLCASSLGRGYGYTFGSGTRLTVV.

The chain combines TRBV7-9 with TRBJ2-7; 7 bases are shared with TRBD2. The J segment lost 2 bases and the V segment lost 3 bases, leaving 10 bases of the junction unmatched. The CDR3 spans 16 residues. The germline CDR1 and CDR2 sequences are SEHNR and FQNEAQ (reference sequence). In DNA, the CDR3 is TGTGCCAGCAGCTTTGATATAGGACGGGGGGCCTACGAGCAGTACTTC. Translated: CASSFDIGRGAYEQYF.

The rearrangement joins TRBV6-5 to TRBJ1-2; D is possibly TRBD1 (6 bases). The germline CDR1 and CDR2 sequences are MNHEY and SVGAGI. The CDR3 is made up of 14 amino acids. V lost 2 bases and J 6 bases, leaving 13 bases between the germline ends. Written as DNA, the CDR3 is TGTGCCAGCAGTTACGGGTCAGGGGTTGATGGCTACACCTTC. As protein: CASSYGSGVDGYTF.

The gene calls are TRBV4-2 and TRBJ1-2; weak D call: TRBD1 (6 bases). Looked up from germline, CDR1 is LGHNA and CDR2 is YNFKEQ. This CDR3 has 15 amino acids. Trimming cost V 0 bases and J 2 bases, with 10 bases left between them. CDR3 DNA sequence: TGTGCCAGCAGCCAAGAGGCAGGGGCCAACTATGGCTACACCTTC. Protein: CASSQEAGANYGYTF.

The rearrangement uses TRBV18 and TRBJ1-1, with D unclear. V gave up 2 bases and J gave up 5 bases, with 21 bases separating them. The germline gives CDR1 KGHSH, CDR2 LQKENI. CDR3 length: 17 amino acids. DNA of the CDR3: TGTGCCAGCTCACCAACGATTAGACGGGGAATGCGAACTGAAGCTTTCTTT. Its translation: CASSPTIRRGMRTEAFF.

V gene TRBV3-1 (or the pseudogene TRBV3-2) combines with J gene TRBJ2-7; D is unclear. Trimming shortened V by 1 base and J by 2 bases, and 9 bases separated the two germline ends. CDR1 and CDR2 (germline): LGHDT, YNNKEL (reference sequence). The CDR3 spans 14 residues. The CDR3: CASSQASGAYEQYF. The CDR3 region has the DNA TGTGCCAGCAGCCAAGCTTCCGGTGCCTACGAGCAGTACTTC.

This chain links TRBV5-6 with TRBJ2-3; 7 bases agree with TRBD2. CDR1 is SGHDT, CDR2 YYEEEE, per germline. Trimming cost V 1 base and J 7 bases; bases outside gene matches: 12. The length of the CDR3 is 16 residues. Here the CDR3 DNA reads TGTGCCAGCAGCTTGAATGTCGGGAGGATTCTTCATACGCAGTATTTT. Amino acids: CASSLNVGRILHTQYF.

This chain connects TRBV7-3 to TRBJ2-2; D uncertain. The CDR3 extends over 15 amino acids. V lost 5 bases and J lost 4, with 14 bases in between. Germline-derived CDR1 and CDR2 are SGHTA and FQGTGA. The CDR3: CASSPFLSGTGELFF. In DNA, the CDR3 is TGTGCCAGCAGCCCATTTCTGTCGGGCACCGGGGAGCTGTTTTTT.

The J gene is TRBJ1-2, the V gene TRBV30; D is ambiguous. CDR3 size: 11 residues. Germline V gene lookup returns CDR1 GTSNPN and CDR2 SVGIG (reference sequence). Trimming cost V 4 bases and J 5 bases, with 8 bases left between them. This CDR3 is CAWTTSYGYTF. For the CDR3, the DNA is TGTGCCTGGACTACTAGTTATGGCTACACCTTC.

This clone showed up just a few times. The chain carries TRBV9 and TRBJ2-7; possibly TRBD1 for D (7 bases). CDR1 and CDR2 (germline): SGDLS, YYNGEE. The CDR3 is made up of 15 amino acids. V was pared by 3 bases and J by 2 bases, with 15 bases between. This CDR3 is CASSAPGGSPYEQYF. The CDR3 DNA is TGTGCCAGCAGCGCCCCAGGGGGGAGTCCCTACGAGCAGTACTTC.

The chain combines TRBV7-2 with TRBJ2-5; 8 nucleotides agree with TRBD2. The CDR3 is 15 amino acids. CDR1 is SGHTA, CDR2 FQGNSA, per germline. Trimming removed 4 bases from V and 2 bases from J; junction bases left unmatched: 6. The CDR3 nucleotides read TGTGCCAGCAGCTATTTTACTAGCGGACAAGAGACCCAGTACTTC. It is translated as CASSYFTSGQETQYF.